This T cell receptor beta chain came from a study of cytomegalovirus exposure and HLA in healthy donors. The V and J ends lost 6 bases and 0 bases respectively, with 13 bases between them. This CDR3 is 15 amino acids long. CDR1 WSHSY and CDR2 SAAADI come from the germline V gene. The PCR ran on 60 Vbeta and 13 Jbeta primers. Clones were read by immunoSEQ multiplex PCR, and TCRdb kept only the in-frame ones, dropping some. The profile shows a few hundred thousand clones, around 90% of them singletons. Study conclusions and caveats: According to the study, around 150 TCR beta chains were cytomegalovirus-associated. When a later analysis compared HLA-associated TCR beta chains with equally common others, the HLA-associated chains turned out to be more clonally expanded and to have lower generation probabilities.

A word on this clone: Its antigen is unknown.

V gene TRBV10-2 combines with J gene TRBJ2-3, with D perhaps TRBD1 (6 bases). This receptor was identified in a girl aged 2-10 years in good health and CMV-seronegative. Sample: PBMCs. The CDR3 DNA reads TGCGCCAGCAGGGGACAAACCTCTAGCACAGATACGCAGTATTTT. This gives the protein CASRGQTSSTDTQYF.